This section outlines one T cell receptor beta chain sequence together with its context. Its antigen is as yet unknown. The CDR3 length is 14 residues. J gave up 4 bases and V 2 bases, and 5 bases lay outside the gene matches. Germline V lookup: CDR1 LGHNA, CDR2 YNFKEQ. The sample originates from a study of response to subunit inactivated influenza vaccine. Overall study results and limits: T cells newly recruited by each seasonal influenza vaccination are few, the authors suggested.

TCRdb independently ran MiXCR on the RT-PCR reads; one entry per CDR3 protein. The table lists 540,000 or so distinct CDR3 sequences, over 10% of them singletons. The gene calls are TRBV4-2 and TRBJ2-7; 7 nucleotides agree with TRBD1. The sequence was collected from a man in his fifties who received an inactivated influenza vaccine. Sequenced here: PBMCs from blood, sampled roughly 6 weeks after vaccination. This chain's CDR3 is CASSQPDRIYEQYF. As DNA, the CDR3 is TGTGCCAGCAGCCAACCGGACAGGATTTACGAGCAGTACTTC.